Listed here are 14 T cell receptor beta chains from one sample, sequenced in a study of blood T cells in healthy people across ages. A second PCR of about 7 to 12 cycles used a sample-barcoded 5' primer and a J-beta primer mix. TCRdb re-called the 5' RACE reads with MiXCR, one entry per CDR3 protein. In the table there are around 990,000 distinct CDR3 sequences, roughly a quarter of which are singletons. These data were also filed under a second study, of T cells of mothers and their children.

The specimen sequenced was blood. These receptors originate from a girl aged 2 to 10 in good health.

The rearrangement joins TRBV7-9 to TRBJ2-6; no firm D call. V was clipped by 7 bases and J by 0 bases, with 10 bases between them. The CDR3 extends over 15 amino acids. Looked up from germline, CDR1 is SEHNR and CDR2 is FQNEAQ (reference sequence). For the CDR3, the DNA is TGTGCCAGCACTATCCTTGGCTCTGGGGCCAACGTCCTGACTTTC. This encodes CASTILGSGANVLTF. Based on the CDR3 plus reference TRBV7-9 and TRBJ2-6, the full variable domain is DTGVSQNPRHKITKRGQNVTFRCDPISEHNRLYWYRQTLGQGPEFLTYFQNEAQLEKSRLLSDRFSAERPKGSFSTLEIQRTEQGDSAMYLCASTILGSGANVLTFGAGSRLTVL.

This clonotype was counted at least ten times. The chain uses TRBV5-1 and TRBJ2-5; D remains ambiguous. The CDR3 loop spans 12 amino acids. V lost 1 base to trimming and J lost 4 bases, with 5 bases between them. Germline V CDR1 and CDR2: SGHRS, YFSETQ. CDR3: CASSLSSETQYF. The CDR3 region has the DNA TGCGCCAGCAGCTTGAGCTCAGAGACCCAGTACTTC.

There are a few counts of this clonotype. CDR3 sequence: CASSQQGGNNSPLHF. In DNA, the CDR3 is TGTGCCAGCAGCCAACAGGGGGGTAATAATTCACCCCTCCACTTT. The gene calls are TRBV3-1 and TRBJ1-6, with 7 bases aligning to TRBD1. Trimming at V came to 2 bases and at J to 5 bases, leaving 3 bases not matched to a gene. The CDR3 covers 15 residues. The germline V gene has CDR1 LGHDT and CDR2 YNNKEL (reference sequence). The full variable domain, completed using reference TRBV3-1 and TRBJ1-6, is DTAVSQTPKYLVTQMGNDKSIKCEQNLGHDTMYWYKQDSKKFLKIMFSYNNKELIINETVPNRFSPKSPDKAHLNLHINSLELGDSAVYFCASSQQGGNNSPLHFGNGTRLTVT.

This clonotype was observed a single time. The gene calls are TRBV20-1 and TRBJ1-1; D unclear. This CDR3 spans 14 amino acids. V was shortened by 0 bases and J by 4 bases, with 12 bases between the two germline ends. The germline CDR1 and CDR2 sequences are DFQATT and SNEGSKA (reference sequence). CDR3 sequence: CSARDRSRSTEAFF. The CDR3 region has the DNA TGCAGTGCTAGAGATCGGAGCAGGAGCACTGAAGCTTTCTTT.

This clonotype has only a few counts. The junction shows a germline mismatch at one end, possibly a read error. The J gene is TRBJ1-1, the V gene TRBV28; D remains unclear. In germline, CDR1 is MDHEN, CDR2 SYDVKM. The CDR3 has 15 amino acids. The CDR3 bases are TGTGCCAGCAGTCTCGGCAGGTTGATGGGCGCTGAGGCTTTCTTT. It codes for CASSLGRLMGAEAFF.

This clonotype was counted only a few times. The V gene is TRBV27, the J gene TRBJ2-3, with D unresolved. The V gene lost 0 bases and the J gene lost 4 bases, with 5 bases spanning the gap. Germline V gives CDR1 MNHEY, CDR2 SMNVEV (reference sequence). CDR3 length equals 13 residues. The CDR3 nucleotides read TGTGCCAGCAGTTTATCGGTGGCAGATACGCAGTATTTT. Translated, it gives CASSLSVADTQYF.

This clonotype was observed a few times. The chain uses TRBV29-1 and TRBJ1-1; perhaps TRBD1 as D (6 bases). V was pared by 4 bases and J by 6 bases, with 15 bases between. CDR1 and CDR2 (germline): SQVTM, ANQGSEA. This CDR3 comprises 13 residues. In DNA form, the CDR3 reads TGCAGCGTTGCCCGCCAGGGGAATCCTGAAGCTTTCTTT. As protein: CSVARQGNPEAFF.

This chain links TRBV7-9 with TRBJ2-4; D call uncertain. The CDR3 loop spans 13 amino acids. Trimming shortened V by 6 bases and J by 8 bases, and 14 bases separated the two germline ends. Germline values: CDR1 SEHNR, CDR2 FQNEAQ (reference sequence). In nucleotides, the CDR3 is TGTGCCAGCAGTATGGAGACTTCGGACATTCAGTACTTC. Its translation: CASSMETSDIQYF.

CDR3 coding DNA: TGTGCCAGCAGCCCTACTAGGAGCTCTCACGAGCAGTACTTC. Translated, it gives CASSPTRSSHEQYF. The chain has TRBV7-9 and TRBJ2-7; a weak D match, TRBD2 (5 bases). Trimming left V 5 bases short and J 5 bases short, with 16 bases between. The germline gives CDR1 SEHNR, CDR2 FQNEAQ (reference sequence). The CDR3 consists of 14 residues. Looking up the rest from reference TRBV7-9 and TRBJ2-7 gives the full variable domain: DTGVSQNPRHKITKRGQNVTFRCDPISEHNRLYWYRQTLGQGPEFLTYFQNEAQLEKSRLLSDRFSAERPKGSFSTLEIQRTEQGDSAMYLCASSPTRSSHEQYFGPGTRLTVT.

The chain joins TRBV29-1 to TRBJ2-1; TRBD1 agrees at 8 bases. With the DNA end fitting TRBJ2-7 better, the J assignment may be wrong. The germline V gene encodes CDR1 SQVTM and CDR2 ANQGSEA. CDR3 size: 14 residues. The CDR3 region has the DNA TGCAGCGTTGGGTCGCCAGGGGGCTCTCTGGAGCAGTACTTC. It yields the protein CSVGSPGGSLEQYF.

This clonotype came up a few times. This sequence joins TRBV29-1 and TRBJ1-4; 7 bases are shared with TRBD1. V lost 4 bases to trimming and J lost 6 bases; unmatched junction nucleotides: 2. The CDR3 consists of 12 residues. Germline V CDR1 and CDR2: SQVTM, ANQGSEA. CDR3 in DNA: TGCAGCGTTGGGCAGGGGGATGAAAAACTGTTTTTT. Residues: CSVGQGDEKLFF.

About this clonotype itself: The junction departs from the called germline gene at one end, perhaps through a read error. The V gene is TRBV5-4, the J gene TRBJ2-5; D unclear. CDR1 is SGHNT and CDR2 is YYREEE in the germline V gene (reference sequence). The CDR3 is 15 residues long. The CDR3 DNA is TGTGCCAGCAGCTCGGGCGGCCCCAAGGAAGAGACCCTGTACTTC. It translates to CASSSGGPKEETLYF.

This chain links TRBV20-1 with TRBJ2-7; weak D call: TRBD2 (5 bases). V was shortened by 6 bases and J by 5 bases, with 11 bases between the two germline ends. The CDR3 consists of 11 residues. From germline, CDR1 is DFQATT and CDR2 SNEGSKA (reference sequence). CDR3 coding DNA: TGCAGTGCCCAACTAGGTAACGAGCAGTACTTC. As protein: CSAQLGNEQYF.

This clonotype occurred a few times. The DNA of the CDR3 is TGTGCCACCAGCAGAGTAAGGGGGGCAACCGGGGAGCTGTTTTTT. This codes for CATSRVRGATGELFF. The chain couples TRBV15 to TRBJ2-2; either TRBD1 or TRBD2 may supply D (6 bases each). The CDR3 has 15 residues. Per the germline V gene, CDR1 is LNHNV and CDR2 is YYDKDF (reference sequence). V was shortened by 1 base and J by 5 bases, with 11 bases between the two germline ends.